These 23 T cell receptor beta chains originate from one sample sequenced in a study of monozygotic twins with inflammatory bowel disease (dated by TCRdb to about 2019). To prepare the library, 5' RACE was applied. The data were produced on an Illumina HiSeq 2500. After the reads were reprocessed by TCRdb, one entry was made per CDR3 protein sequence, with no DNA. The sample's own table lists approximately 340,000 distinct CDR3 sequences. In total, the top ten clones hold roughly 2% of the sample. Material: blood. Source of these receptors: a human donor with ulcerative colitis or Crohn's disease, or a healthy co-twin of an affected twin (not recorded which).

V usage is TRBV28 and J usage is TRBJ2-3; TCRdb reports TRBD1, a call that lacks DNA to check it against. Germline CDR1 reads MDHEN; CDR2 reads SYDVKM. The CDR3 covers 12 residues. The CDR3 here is CASSPSGTLKLF.

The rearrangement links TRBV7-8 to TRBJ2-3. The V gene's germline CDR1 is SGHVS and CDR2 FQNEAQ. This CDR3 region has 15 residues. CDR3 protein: CASSLWLLGTDTQYF.

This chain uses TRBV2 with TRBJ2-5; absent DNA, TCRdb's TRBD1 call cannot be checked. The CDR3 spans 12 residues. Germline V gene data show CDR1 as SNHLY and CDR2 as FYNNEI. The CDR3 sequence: CAIGRGLETQYF.

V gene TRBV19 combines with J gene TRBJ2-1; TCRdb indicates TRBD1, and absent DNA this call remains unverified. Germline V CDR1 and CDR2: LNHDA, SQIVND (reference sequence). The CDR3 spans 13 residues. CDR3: CASSILLRDGQFF.

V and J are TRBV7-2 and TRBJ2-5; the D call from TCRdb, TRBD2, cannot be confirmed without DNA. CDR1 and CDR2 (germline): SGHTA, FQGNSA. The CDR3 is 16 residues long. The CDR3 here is CASSISAGGLQETQYF.

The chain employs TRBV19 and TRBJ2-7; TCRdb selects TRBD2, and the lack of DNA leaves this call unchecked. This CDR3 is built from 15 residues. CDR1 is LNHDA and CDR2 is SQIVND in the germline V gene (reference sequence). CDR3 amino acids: CASSIWGGGDYEQYF.

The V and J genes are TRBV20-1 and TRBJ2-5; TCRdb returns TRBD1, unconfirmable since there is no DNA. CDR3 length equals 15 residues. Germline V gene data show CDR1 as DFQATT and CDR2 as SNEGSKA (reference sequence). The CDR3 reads CSAPPGSGYQETQYF.

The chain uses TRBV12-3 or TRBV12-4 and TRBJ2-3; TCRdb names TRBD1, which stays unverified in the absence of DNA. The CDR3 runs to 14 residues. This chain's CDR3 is CASRGGTATDTQYF.

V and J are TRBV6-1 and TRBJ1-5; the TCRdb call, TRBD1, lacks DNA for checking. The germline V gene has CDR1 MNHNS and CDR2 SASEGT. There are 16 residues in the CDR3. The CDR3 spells CASSRTGTGINQPQHF.

The chain's CDR3 is CASSATLTGWRTEAFF. V usage is TRBV7-8 and J usage is TRBJ1-1; there is no DNA to check the TCRdb D call of TRBD1. The CDR3 is 16 residues long. Germline values: CDR1 SGHVS, CDR2 FQNEAQ. Combining the CDR3 with reference TRBV7-8 and TRBJ1-1 gives the whole variable domain GAGVSQSPRYKVAKRGQDVALRCDPISGHVSLFWYQQALGQGPEFLTYFQNEAQLDKSGLPSDRFFAERPEGSVSTLKIQRTQQEDSAVYLCASSATLTGWRTEAFFGQGTRLTVV.

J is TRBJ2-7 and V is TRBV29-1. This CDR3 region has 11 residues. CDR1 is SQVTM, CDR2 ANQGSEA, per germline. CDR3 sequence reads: CSAGNDYEQYF.

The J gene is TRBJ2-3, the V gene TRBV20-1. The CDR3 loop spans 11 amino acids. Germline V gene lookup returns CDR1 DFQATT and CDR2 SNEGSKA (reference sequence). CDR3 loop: CSASSLYTQYF.

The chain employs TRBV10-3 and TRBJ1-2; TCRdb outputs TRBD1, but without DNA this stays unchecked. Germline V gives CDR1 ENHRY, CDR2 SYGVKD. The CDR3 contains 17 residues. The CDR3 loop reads CAISDPFRQGQGHGYTF.

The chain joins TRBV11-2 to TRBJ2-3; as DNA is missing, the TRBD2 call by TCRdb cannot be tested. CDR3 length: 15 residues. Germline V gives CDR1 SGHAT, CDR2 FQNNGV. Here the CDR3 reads CASSRVAGSTDTQYF. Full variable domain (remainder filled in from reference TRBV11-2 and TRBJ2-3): EAGVAQSPRYKIIEKRQSVAFWCNPISGHATLYWYQQILGQGPKLLIQFQNNGVVDDSQLPKDRFSAERLKGVDSTLKIQPAKLEDSAVYLCASSRVAGSTDTQYFGPGTRLTVL.

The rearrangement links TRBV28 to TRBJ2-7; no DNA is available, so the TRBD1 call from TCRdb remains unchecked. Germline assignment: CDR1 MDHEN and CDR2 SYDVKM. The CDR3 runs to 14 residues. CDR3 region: CASSLDRGRYEQYF. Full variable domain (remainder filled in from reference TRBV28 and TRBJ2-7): DVKVTQSSRYLVKRTGEKVFLECVQDMDHENMFWYRQDPGLGLRLIYFSYDVKMKEKGDIPEGYSVSREKKERFSLILESASTNQTSMYLCASSLDRGRYEQYFGPGTRLTVT.

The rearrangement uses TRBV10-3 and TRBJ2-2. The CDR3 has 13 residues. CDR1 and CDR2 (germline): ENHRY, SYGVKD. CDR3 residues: CAISATLTGELFF.

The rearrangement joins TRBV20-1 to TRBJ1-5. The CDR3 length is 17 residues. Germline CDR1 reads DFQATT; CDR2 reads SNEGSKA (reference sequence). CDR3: CSARAPREGLLNQPQHF.

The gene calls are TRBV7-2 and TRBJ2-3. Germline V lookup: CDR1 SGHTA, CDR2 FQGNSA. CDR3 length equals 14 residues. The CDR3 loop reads CASSFQPSTDTQYF.

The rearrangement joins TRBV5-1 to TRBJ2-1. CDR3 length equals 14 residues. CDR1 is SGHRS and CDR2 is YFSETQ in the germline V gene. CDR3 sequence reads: CASSLAVVGNEQFF. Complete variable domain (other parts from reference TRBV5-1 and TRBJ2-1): KAGVTQTPRYLIKTRGQQVTLSCSPISGHRSVSWYQQTPGQGLQFLFEYFSETQRNKGNFPGRFSGRQFSNSRSEMNVSTLELGDSALYLCASSLAVVGNEQFFGPGTRLTVL.

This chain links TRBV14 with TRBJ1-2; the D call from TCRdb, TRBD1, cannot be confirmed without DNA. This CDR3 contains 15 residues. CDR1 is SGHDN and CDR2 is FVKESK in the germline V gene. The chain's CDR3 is CASSQAMAGAYGYTF.

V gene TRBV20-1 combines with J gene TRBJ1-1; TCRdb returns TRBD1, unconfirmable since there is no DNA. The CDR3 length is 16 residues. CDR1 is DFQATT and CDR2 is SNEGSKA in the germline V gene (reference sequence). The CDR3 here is CSAQDIKKRGNTEAFF.

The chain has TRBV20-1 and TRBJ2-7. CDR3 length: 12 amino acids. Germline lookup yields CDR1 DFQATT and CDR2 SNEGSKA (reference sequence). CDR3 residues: CSARVQHYEQYF.

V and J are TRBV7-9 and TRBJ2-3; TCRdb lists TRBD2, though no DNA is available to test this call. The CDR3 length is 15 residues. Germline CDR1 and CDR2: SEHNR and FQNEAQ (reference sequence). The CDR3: CASSFRASSTDTQYF.